Sequencing of this TCR beta chain was carried out in a study of T cell changes during pregnancy in multiple sclerosis. The protocol was immunoSEQ multiplex PCR, while the TCRdb copy is restricted to in-frame clones and leaves out a portion. The profile shows roughly 31,000 clones, about 88% of them singletons. CDR1 is SNHLY, CDR2 FYNNEI, per germline. This CDR3 is built from 13 residues. Trimming left V 7 bases short and J 7 bases short, with 16 bases between. The origin of this receptor is a female donor with multiple sclerosis, enrolled in a pregnancy study. The chain employs TRBV2 and TRBJ1-2; possible D gene TRBD1, 5 bases. The material sequenced was CD8+ T cells from peripheral blood mononuclear cells, taken before pregnancy. CDR3 sequence reads: CASIPQGVRGYTF. The CDR3 DNA reads as TGTGCCAGCATCCCCCAGGGCGTACGTGGCTACACCTTC.